This T cell receptor beta chain was sequenced in a study of shared clonotypes between healthy human individuals. This clone has just one count. Other nucleotide sequences from this sample produce the same CDR3. Germline values: CDR1 MDHEN, CDR2 SYDVKM. Trimming cost V 5 bases and J 5 bases; bases outside gene matches: 4. This CDR3 is built from 13 residues. Repertoires were generated with immunoSEQ multiplex PCR, while TCRdb's copy carries only in-frame clones and drops some. The sample carries over 950,000 clones, about 80% recorded once. The genes are TRBV28 and TRBJ2-5, with 8 bases fitting TRBD2. The sequence came from a young man in good health. Some clones in this sample may be carry-over from other donors' samples. The source material was memory CD4+ T cells from PBMCs. As for subset: CD45RA-negative fraction. The CDR3 DNA reads as TGTGCCAGCAGTCCGGGAGGGGTGGAGACCCAGTACTTC. Residues: CASSPGGVETQYF. Based on the CDR3 plus reference TRBV28 and TRBJ2-5, the full variable domain is DVKVTQSSRYLVKRTGEKVFLECVQDMDHENMFWYRQDPGLGLRLIYFSYDVKMKEKGDIPEGYSVSREKKERFSLILESASTNQTSMYLCASSPGGVETQYFGPGTRLLVL.